These T cell receptor beta chains were read from a single sample in a study of cytomegalovirus exposure and HLA in healthy donors. Only in-frame clones appear in the TCRdb table, and some are missing; sequencing was by immunoSEQ multiplex PCR. The table for this sample gives 150,000 to 200,000 clones. Specimen: PBMCs. These receptors were collected from a woman aged 55-75 years in good health and CMV-seronegative. Each CDR3 is given without its conserved first and last residue. Fields, in order: CDR3 protein, V gene, D gene, J gene. A D gene is named only where the DNA matches it firmly.

ASSPRAADTQY	TRBV7-6	NA	TRBJ2-3
ASSLAGTGPYEQY	TRBV5-4	TRBD1	TRBJ2-7
ASSLGVDRSYT	TRBV7-6	NA	TRBJ1-2
ASSRQENTEAF	TRBV5-1	NA	TRBJ1-1
ASGLFGQETQY	TRBV12-5	NA	TRBJ2-5
ALIAGEGETQY	TRBV2	TRBD2	TRBJ2-5
ASNPLGQGAYEQY	TRBV5-6	TRBD1	NA
AWTGGLEAF	TRBV30	NA	TRBJ1-1
ASSPVGTSGRAGGGDTQY	TRBV5-4	TRBD2	TRBJ2-3
ASSNLRGSNTEAF	TRBV9	NA	TRBJ1-1
ASSRPDRAHYGYT	TRBV6-6	TRBD1	TRBJ1-2
ASSFPEGWGLNTEAF	TRBV5-8	NA	TRBJ1-1
ASSRDRAVAQY	TRBV2	TRBD1	TRBJ2-7
ASRLQGSPSGANVLT	TRBV7-2	TRBD1	TRBJ2-6
ASSPGTGAFQGNQPQH	TRBV4-2	TRBD1	TRBJ1-5
ATQRGTYNEQF	TRBV6-1	NA	TRBJ2-1
ASSLAPTGLNTEAF	TRBV7-9	NA	TRBJ1-1
ASSPVRGSGNTEAF	TRBV5-5	NA	TRBJ1-1
ASSGVTGSGNTIY	TRBV6-1	NA	TRBJ1-3
ASSVREGTEAF	TRBV2	NA	TRBJ1-1
ASSPRQGVGEQY	TRBV5-1	TRBD1	TRBJ2-7
ASSLTGSHQPQH	TRBV5-1	NA	TRBJ1-5